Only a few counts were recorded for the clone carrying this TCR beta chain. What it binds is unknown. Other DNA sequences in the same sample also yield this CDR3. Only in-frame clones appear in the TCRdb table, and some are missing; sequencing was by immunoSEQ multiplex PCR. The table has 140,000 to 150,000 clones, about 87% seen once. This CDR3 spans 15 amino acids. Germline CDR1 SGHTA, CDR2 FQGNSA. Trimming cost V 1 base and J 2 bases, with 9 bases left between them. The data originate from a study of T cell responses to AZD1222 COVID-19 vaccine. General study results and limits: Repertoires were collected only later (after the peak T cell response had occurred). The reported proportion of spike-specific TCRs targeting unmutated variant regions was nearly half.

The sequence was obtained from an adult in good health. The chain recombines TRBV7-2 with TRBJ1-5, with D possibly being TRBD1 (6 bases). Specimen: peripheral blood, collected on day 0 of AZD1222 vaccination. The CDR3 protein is CASSLEGGGNQPQHF. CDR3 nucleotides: TGTGCCAGCAGCTTAGAAGGGGGAGGCAATCAGCCCCAGCATTTT. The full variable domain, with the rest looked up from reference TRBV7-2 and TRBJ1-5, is GAGVSQSPSNKVTEKGKDVELRCDPISGHTALYWYRQSLGQGLEFLIYFQGNSAPDKSGLPSDRFSAERTGGSVSTLTIQRTQQEDSAVYLCASSLEGGGNQPQHFGDGTRLSIL.